The clone carrying this T cell receptor (beta chain) is medium-sized (0.01 to 0.1%). Clones were read by immunoSEQ multiplex PCR, and TCRdb kept only the in-frame ones, dropping some. The sample has about 9,200 clones, 45% to 70% seen once; the top ten hold 11%. The CDR3 covers 15 residues. The germline V gene encodes CDR1 SGDLS and CDR2 YYNGEE. V was cut by 5 bases and J by 2 bases, with 15 bases left in between. This sample was taken from a study of tumor-infiltrating lymphocytes in localized non-small cell lung cancer. This chain links TRBV9 with TRBJ2-3; no firm D call. The specimen was uninvolved lung tissue not adjacent to the tumor. This clonotype was sampled from a human donor with non-small cell lung cancer. The CDR3 protein is CASSSHPSPTDTQYF. Here the CDR3 DNA reads TGTGCCAGCAGTAGTCATCCTTCTCCCACAGATACGCAGTATTTT. The whole variable domain, filled in from reference TRBV9 and TRBJ2-3, reads DSGVTQTPKHLITATGQRVTLRCSPRSGDLSVYWYQQSLDQGLQFLIQYYNGEERAKGNILERFSAQQFPDLHSELNLSSLELGDSALYFCASSSHPSPTDTQYFGPGTRLTVL.